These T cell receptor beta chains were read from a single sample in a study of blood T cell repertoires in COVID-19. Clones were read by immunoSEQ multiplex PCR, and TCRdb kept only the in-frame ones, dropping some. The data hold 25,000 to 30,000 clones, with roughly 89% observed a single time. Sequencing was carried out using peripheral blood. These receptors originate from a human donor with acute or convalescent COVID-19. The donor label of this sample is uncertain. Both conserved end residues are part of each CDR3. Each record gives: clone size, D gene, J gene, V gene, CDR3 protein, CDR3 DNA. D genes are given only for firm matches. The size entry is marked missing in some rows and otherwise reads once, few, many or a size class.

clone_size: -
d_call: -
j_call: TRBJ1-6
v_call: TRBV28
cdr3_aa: CASSLGPLGSPLHF
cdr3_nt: TGTGCCAGCAGCCTAGGTCCGCTTGGATCACCCCTCCACTTT

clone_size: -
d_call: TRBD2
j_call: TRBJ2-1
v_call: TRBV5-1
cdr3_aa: CASSMGLIAGGPYNEQFF
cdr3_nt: TGCGCCAGCAGCATGGGGCTCATAGCGGGAGGGCCGTATAATGAGCAGTTCTTC

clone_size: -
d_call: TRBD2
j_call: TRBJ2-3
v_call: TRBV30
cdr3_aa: CAHARRGRTDTQYF
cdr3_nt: TGTGCCCATGCACGGCGCGGGAGAACAGATACGCAGTATTTT

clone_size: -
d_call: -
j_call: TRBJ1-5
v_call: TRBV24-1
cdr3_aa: CATGQGGVSSNQPQHF
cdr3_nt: TGTGCCACCGGGCAGGGTGGGGTTTCTAGCAATCAGCCCCAGCATTTT

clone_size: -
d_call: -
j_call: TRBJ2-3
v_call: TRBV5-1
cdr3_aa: CASSILQGEDTQYF
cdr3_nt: TGCGCCAGCAGCATACTACAGGGTGAGGATACGCAGTATTTT

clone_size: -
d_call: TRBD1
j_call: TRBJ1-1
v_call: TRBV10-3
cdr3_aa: CAIRTGILNTEAFF
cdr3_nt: TGTGCCATCAGGACAGGGATCCTGAACACTGAAGCTTTCTTT

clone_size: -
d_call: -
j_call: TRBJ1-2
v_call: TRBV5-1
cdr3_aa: CASSLTGLTGDGYTF
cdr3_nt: TGCGCCAGCAGCTTGACTGGCCTGACAGGTGATGGCTACACCTTC

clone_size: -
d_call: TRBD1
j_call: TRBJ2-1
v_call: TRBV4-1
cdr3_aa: CVSSGRDRGADEQFF
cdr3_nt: TGCGTCAGCAGCGGCCGGGACAGGGGTGCTGATGAGCAGTTCTTC

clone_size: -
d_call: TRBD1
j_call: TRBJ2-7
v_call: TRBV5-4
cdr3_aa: CASSPGQDARFYEQYF
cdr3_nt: TGTGCCAGCAGCCCCGGACAGGATGCAAGATTCTACGAGCAGTACTTC

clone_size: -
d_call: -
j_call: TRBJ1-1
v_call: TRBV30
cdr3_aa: CAWTRLMNTEAFF
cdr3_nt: TGTGCCTGGACGCGGCTGATGAACACTGAAGCTTTCTTT

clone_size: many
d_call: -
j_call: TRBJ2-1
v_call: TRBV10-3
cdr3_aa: CAITEADEQFF
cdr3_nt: TGTGCCATCACCGAGGCCGATGAGCAGTTCTTC

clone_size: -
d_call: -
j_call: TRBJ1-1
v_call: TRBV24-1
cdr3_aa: CATRDSLVTEAFF
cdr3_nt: TGTGCCACCAGGGACAGCCTGGTCACTGAAGCTTTCTTT

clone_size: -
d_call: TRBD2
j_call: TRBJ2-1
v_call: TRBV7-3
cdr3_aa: CASSLTSGRSNEQFF
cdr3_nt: TGTGCCAGCAGCTTAACCAGCGGGAGATCGAATGAGCAGTTCTTC

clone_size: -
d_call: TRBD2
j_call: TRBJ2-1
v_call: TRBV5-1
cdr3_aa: CASRTGLAGNEQFF
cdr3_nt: TGCGCCAGCAGAACGGGACTAGCGGGGAATGAGCAGTTCTTC

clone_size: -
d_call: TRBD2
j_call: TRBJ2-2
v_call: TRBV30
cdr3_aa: CAWSGGRANTGELFF
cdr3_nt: TGTGCCTGGAGCGGCGGGAGGGCGAACACCGGGGAGCTGTTTTTT

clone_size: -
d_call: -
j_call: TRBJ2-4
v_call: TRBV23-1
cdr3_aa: CASRTVLLNIQYF
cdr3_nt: TGCGCCAGCAGGACAGTCCTTTTAAACATTCAGTACTTC

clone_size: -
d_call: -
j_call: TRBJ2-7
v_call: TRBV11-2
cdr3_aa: CASSFGQRSSYEQYF
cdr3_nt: TGTGCCAGCAGCTTCGGACAGAGAAGCTCCTACGAGCAGTACTTC

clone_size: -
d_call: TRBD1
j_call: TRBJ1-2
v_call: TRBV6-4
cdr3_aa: CASKGQGDRSNYGYTF
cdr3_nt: TGTGCCAGCAAGGGACAGGGGGATAGATCTAACTATGGCTACACCTTC

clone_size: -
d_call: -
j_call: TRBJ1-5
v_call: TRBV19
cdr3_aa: CASSIASGSGNQPQHF
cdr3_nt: TGTGCCAGTAGTATAGCATCGGGGTCTGGAAATCAGCCCCAGCATTTT

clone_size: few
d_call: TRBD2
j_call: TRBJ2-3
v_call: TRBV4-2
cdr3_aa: CASSKGASGVTDTQYF
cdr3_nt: TGTGCCAGCAGCAAAGGGGCTAGCGGGGTCACAGATACGCAGTATTTT

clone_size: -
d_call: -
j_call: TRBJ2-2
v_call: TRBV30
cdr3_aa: CAWSVQGARNTGELFF
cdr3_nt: TGTGCCTGGAGTGTACAAGGGGCCAGGAACACCGGGGAGCTGTTTTTT

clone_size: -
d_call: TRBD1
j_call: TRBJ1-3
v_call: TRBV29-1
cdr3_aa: CSVSPGQTGNTIYF
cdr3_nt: TGCAGCGTTTCTCCGGGACAGACAGGAAACACCATATATTTT

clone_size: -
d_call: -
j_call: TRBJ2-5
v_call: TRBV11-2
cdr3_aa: CASSLHRGGETQYF
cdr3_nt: TGTGCCAGCAGCTTGCACAGGGGGGGAGAGACCCAGTACTTC

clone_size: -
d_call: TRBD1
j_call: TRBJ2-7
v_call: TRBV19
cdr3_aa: CASSIRGGQGSREQYF
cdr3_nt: TGTGCCAGTAGTATAAGGGGCGGACAGGGTTCCCGCGAGCAGTACTTC

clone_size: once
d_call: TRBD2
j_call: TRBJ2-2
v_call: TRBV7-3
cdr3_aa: CASSPAGAPGELFF
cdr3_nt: TGTGCCAGCAGCCCAGCGGGGGCCCCCGGGGAGCTGTTTTTT

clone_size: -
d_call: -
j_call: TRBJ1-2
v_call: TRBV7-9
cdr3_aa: CASRAGTFYGYTF
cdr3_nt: TGTGCCAGCAGGGCAGGGACTTTCTATGGCTACACCTTC

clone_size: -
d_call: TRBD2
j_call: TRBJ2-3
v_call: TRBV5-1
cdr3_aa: CASSLTSGSTDTQYF
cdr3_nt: TGCGCCAGCAGCTTGACTAGCGGGAGCACAGATACGCAGTATTTT

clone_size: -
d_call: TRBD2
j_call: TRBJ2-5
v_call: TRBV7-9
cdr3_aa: CASSLASGGIETQYF
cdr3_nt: TGTGCCAGCAGCTTGGCTAGCGGGGGAATTGAGACCCAGTACTTC

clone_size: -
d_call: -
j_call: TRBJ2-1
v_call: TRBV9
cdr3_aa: CASSLQDSQHGEQFF
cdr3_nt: TGTGCCAGCAGCCTCCAGGACTCCCAGCATGGTGAGCAGTTCTTC

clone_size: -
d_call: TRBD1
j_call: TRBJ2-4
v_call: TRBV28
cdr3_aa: CASSPPLGTGGFGNIQYF
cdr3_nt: TGTGCCAGCAGTCCACCATTAGGGACAGGGGGTTTTGGGAACATTCAGTACTTC

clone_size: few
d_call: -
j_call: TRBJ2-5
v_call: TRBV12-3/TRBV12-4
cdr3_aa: CASSRRELETQYF
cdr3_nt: TGTGCCAGCAGTCGCAGGGAACTAGAGACCCAGTACTTC

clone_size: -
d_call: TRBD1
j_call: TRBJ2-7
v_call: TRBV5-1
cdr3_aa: CASNRDSTYEQYF
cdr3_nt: TGCGCCAGCAATCGGGACAGTACCTACGAGCAGTACTTC

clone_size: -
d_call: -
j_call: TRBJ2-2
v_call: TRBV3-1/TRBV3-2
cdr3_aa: CASSQGRVTGELFF
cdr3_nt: TGTGCCAGCAGCCAAGGCAGGGTTACCGGGGAGCTGTTTTTT

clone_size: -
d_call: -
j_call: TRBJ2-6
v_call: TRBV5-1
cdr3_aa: CASSLISGAGANVLTF
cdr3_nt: TGCGCCAGCAGCTTGATTTCAGGGGCTGGGGCCAACGTCCTGACTTTC

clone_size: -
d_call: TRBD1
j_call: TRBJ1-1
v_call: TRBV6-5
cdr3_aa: CASTMTGANTEAFF
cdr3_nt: TGTGCCAGCACCATGACAGGGGCGAACACTGAAGCTTTCTTT

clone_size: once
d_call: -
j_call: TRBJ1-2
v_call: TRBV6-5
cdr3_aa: CASSYDIVKGGYTF
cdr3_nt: TGTGCCAGCAGTTACGATATCGTCAAGGGGGGCTACACCTTC

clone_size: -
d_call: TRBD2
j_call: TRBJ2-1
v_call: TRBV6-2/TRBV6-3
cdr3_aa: CASSELAGVYNEQFF
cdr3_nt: TGTGCCAGCAGCGAACTAGCGGGGGTCTACAATGAGCAGTTCTTC

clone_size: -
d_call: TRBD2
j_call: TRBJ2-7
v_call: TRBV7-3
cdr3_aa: CASSFLAGGRYEQYF
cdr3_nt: TGTGCCAGCAGCTTTTTAGCGGGAGGTCGGTACGAGCAGTACTTC

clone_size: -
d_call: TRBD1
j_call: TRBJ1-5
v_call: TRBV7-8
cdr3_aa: CASSGAQGRSNQPQHF
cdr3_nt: TGTGCCAGCAGCGGAGCACAGGGGAGGTCGAATCAGCCCCAGCATTTT

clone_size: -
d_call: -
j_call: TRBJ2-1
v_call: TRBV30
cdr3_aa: CALRRGRNGNEQFF
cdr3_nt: TGTGCCTTAAGGAGGGGTAGGAACGGCAATGAGCAGTTCTTC

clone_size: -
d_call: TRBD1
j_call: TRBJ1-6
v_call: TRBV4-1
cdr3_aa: CASSQPDRASSPLHF
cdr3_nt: TGCGCCAGCAGCCAACCTGACAGGGCGAGTTCACCCCTCCACTTT

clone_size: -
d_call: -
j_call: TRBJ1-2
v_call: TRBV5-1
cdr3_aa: CASSREGYGYTF
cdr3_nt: TGCGCCAGCTCCAGGGAGGGCTATGGCTACACCTTC

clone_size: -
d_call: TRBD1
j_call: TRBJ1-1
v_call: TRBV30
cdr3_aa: CAWSIGQGVTEAFF
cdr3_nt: TGTGCCTGGAGTATAGGGCAGGGGGTCACTGAAGCTTTCTTT

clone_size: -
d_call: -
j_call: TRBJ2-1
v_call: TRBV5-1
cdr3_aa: CASSLAQAGEQFF
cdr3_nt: TGCGCCAGCAGCTTGGCCCAAGCAGGTGAGCAGTTCTTC

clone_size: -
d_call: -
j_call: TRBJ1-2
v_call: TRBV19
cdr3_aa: CASSISIGQSKRDGYTF
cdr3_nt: TGTGCCAGTAGTATCTCCATTGGACAGTCGAAGAGGGATGGCTACACCTTC

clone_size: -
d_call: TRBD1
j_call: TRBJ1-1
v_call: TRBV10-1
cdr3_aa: CASSERTGPNTEAFF
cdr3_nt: TGCGCCAGCAGTGAGAGGACAGGGCCCAACACTGAAGCTTTCTTT

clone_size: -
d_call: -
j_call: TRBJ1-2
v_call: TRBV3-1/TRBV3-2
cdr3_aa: CASSQVQADYGYTF
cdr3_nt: TGTGCCAGCAGCCAAGTTCAGGCCGACTATGGCTACACCTTC

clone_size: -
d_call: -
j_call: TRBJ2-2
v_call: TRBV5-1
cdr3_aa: CASSFTANTGELFF
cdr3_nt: TGCGCCAGCAGCTTTACGGCGAACACCGGGGAGCTGTTTTTT

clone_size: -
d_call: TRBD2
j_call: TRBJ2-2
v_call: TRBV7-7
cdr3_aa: CASSPRTSGSPGELFF
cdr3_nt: TGTGCTAGCAGCCCCCGGACTAGCGGGAGTCCGGGGGAGCTGTTTTTT

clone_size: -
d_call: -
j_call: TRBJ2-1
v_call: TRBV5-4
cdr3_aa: CASSLGGGRNEQFF
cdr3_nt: TGTGCCAGCAGCTTAGGCGGGGGCCGAAATGAGCAGTTCTTC

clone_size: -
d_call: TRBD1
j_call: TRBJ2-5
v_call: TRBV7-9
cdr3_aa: CASSAAAVRGLETQYF
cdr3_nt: TGTGCCAGCAGCGCCGCGGCAGTCAGGGGGCTAGAGACCCAGTACTTC

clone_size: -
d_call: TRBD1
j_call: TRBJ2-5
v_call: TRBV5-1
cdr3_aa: CASSTGTVQETQYF
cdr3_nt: TGCGCCAGCAGCACCGGGACAGTCCAAGAGACCCAGTACTTC

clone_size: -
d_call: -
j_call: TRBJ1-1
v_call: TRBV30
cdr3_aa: CAWSVGGNTEAFF
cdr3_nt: TGTGCCTGGAGTGTAGGGGGGAACACTGAAGCTTTCTTT

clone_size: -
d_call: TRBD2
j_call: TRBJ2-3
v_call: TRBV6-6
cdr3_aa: CASFSGGAPDTQYF
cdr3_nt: TGTGCCAGCTTTAGCGGGGGGGCCCCAGATACGCAGTATTTT